Below, one T cell receptor beta chain is given with its context. As yet, its antigen is unknown. This entry comes from a study of Ad26.COV2.S vaccination and SARS-CoV-2 variants. The overall study: The study gave Ad26.COV2.S intramuscularly, once or twice 56 days apart. General observations from the study: A substantial breadth of spike-specific CD8+ and CD4+ T cell responses after vaccination has been reported. Vaccinees displayed broader spike-specific TCR repertoires than placebo recipients.

Some clones are missing from TCRdb's copy, which holds only in-frame ones; the method was immunoSEQ multiplex PCR. Of around 250,000 clones listed, roughly 87% were seen once; the top ten hold about 2.8%. Per the germline V gene, CDR1 is SGHDT and CDR2 is YYEEEE. The CDR3 consists of 16 residues. The V end was cut by 4 bases, the J end by 1 base, with 14 bases between. Noted treatment: roughly 19 received Ad26.COV2.S at low or high dose, single or two shots; 5 received placebo; per-sample allocation not given. Sampling took place 63 days after the first vaccine or placebo injection. This receptor was obtained from a person between 18 and 65 years old who received the Ad26.COV2.S COVID-19 vaccine or a placebo. This chain connects TRBV5-6 to TRBJ2-2, with a tentative D call TRBD2 (5 bases). The sequences come from peripheral blood, collected in a trial of Ad26.COV2.S vaccine versus placebo. The CDR3 DNA sequence: TGTGCCAGCAGCCCATGGAGGTCGGGGAACACCGGGGAGCTGTTTTTT. This sequence encodes CASSPWRSGNTGELFF.